This T cell receptor beta chain comes out of a study of blood T cell repertoires in COVID-19. Study information: PBMCs, B-cell-depleted T cells, or T cells provided the cDNA or gDNA that made up the material.

The V gene lost 2 bases and the J gene lost 3 bases, with 5 bases spanning the gap. CDR1 and CDR2 (germline): LGHDT, YNNKEL (reference sequence). The CDR3 sequence is 12 residues long. The data were produced by immunoSEQ multiplex PCR, yet TCRdb's version contains in-frame clones alone and is incomplete. The sample lists 250,000 to 300,000 clones, roughly 90% occurring once. The sample comprised PBMCs or T cells enriched from blood (not recorded which). V gene TRBV3-1 (or the pseudogene TRBV3-2) combines with J gene TRBJ2-7, with D hard to call. The origin of this receptor is a woman in her 30s who had recovered from COVID-19. CDR3: CASSQLLYEQYF. The CDR3 DNA sequence: TGTGCCAGCAGCCAACTTCTCTACGAGCAGTACTTC.